This paragraph reports one T cell receptor beta chain. As yet, its antigen is unknown. The source of the sample is a study of cytomegalovirus exposure and HLA in healthy donors. In the study overall: Earlier work reported some 110 million unique TCR beta sequences from 180 million or so T cells. Whole-study results and caveats: Later on, an analysis found that several of the most significant clusters appeared to be linked to common viral pathogens, which included parvovirus B19. A further, later analysis showed that HLA-associated TCR beta chains (compared with equally common others) were more clonally expanded. Reported results showed that the classifier diagnosed cytomegalovirus status with high specificity and sensitivity.

PCR primers comprised 60 Vbeta and 13 Jbeta primers. Clones were read by immunoSEQ multiplex PCR, and TCRdb kept only the in-frame ones, dropping some. In the table there are some 150,000 clones, approximately 59% of which are singletons. Trimming shortened V by 2 bases and J by 0 bases, and 11 bases separated the two germline ends. This CDR3 spans 16 amino acids. Germline values: CDR1 MGHDK, CDR2 SYGVNS. V gene TRBV25-1 combines with J gene TRBJ2-1; tentative D call: TRBD2 (5 bases). This clonotype originated in a man in his forties in good health and CMV-seronegative. Sequenced sample: PBMCs. The CDR3 nucleotides are TGTGCCAGCAGTGAAGGTGGCGGGTTCTCCTACAATGAGCAGTTCTTC. This gives the protein CASSEGGGFSYNEQFF.